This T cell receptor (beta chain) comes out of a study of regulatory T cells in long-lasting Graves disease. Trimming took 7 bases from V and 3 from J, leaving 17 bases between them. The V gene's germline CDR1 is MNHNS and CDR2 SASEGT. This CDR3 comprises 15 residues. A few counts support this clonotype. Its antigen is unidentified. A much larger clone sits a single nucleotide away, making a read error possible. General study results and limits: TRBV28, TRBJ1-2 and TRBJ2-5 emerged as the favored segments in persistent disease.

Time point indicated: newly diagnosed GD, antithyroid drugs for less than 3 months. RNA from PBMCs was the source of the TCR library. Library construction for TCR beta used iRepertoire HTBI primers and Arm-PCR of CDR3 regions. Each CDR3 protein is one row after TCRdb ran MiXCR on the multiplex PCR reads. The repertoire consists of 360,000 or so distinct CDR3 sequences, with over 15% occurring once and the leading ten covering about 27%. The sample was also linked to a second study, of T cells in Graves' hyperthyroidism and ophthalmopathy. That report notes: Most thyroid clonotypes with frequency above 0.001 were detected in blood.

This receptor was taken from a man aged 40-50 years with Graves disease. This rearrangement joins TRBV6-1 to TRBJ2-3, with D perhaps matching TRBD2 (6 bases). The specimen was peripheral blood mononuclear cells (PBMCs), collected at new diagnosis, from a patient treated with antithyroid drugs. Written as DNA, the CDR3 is TGTGCCAGCAACATACTGGGGGGAAGAACAGATACGCAGTATTTT. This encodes CASNILGGRTDTQYF.